A single sample is the source of the 17 T cell receptor beta chains below, sequenced in a study of T cell changes during pregnancy in multiple sclerosis. Profiling relied on immunoSEQ multiplex PCR, and the TCRdb table lists in-frame clones only, not all of them. The data show around 59,000 clones, 93% seen once. The sequenced sample was CD8+ T cells from peripheral blood mononuclear cells, obtained in the second trimester of pregnancy. All receptors come from a female donor with multiple sclerosis, enrolled in a pregnancy study.

The V and J genes are TRBV10-2 and TRBJ2-1; D perhaps matches TRBD2 (6 bases). V dropped 3 bases and J dropped 15 bases, with 12 bases sitting between them. The CDR3 runs 11 residues. The germline CDR1 and CDR2 sequences are WSHSY and SAAADI. CDR3 sequence (DNA): TGCGCCAGCAGTGACTCGGGAGAACTGTTCTTC. Translated: CASSDSGELFF.

The rearrangement uses TRBV21-1 and TRBJ2-5; TRBD1 is taken as the D call from the table, unchecked against the DNA. TRBV21-1 is noted as a pseudogene. The CDR3 runs to 13 residues. CDR3 protein: CASRGDRGETQYF. The CDR3 DNA reads as TGTGCCAGCAGAGGGGACAGGGGAGAGACCCAGTACTTC.

Concerning this clone itself: At the DNA level, this CDR3 is encoded by other sequences in the same sample as well. The chain carries TRBV15 and TRBJ2-6, with D possibly TRBD1 on 5 matching bases. The germline V and J ends were trimmed by 0 bases and 2 bases, with 8 bases remaining between them. The V gene's germline CDR1 is LNHNV and CDR2 YYDKDF (reference sequence). This CDR3 region has 16 residues. The CDR3 here is CATSRDRGTGANVLTF. In DNA, the CDR3 is TGTGCCACCAGCAGAGATAGGGGAACTGGGGCCAACGTCCTGACTTTC.

The rearrangement uses TRBV6-5 and TRBJ2-3; 12 nucleotides match TRBD1. V lost 6 bases, J lost 4 bases, and 5 bases stayed unmatched. The V gene's germline CDR1 is MNHEY and CDR2 SVGAGI. The CDR3 contains 15 residues. CDR3 DNA sequence: TGTGCCAGCAGCGCCGGGACAGGGGGCGCAGATACGCAGTATTTT. This translates into CASSAGTGGADTQYF.

V gene TRBV5-4 combines with J gene TRBJ1-2, with 8 bases fitting TRBD1. The V and J ends lost 3 bases and 3 bases, in that order; junction bases with no gene match: 1. The CDR3 is 13 amino acids. Germline values: CDR1 SGHNT, CDR2 YYREEE (reference sequence). CDR3 sequence reads: CASSWGQDYGYTF. The CDR3 DNA reads TGTGCCAGCAGCTGGGGACAGGACTATGGCTACACCTTC.

This clone has only one observation. The V call is TRBV6-1, the J call TRBJ2-7; D might be TRBD2 (5 bases). The CDR3 contains 12 residues. Trimming pared 7 bases from V and 2 bases from J, leaving 9 bases between. CDR1 and CDR2 from the germline V gene are MNHNS and SASEGT. CDR3 residues: CASITGTYEQYF. In DNA form, the CDR3 reads TGTGCCAGCATCACGGGAACCTACGAGCAGTACTTC.

The table lists this clone with a count of one. The rearrangement uses TRBV28 and TRBJ2-5; tentative D call: TRBD2 (5 bases). The V gene's germline CDR1 is MDHEN and CDR2 SYDVKM. With 6 bases removed from V and 6 bases from J, the gap between germline ends came to 11 bases. This CDR3 contains 12 residues. CDR3 DNA sequence: TGTGCCAGCAGCTCGTACGGGAAGACCCAGTACTTC. Residues: CASSSYGKTQYF.

The gene calls are TRBV9 and TRBJ2-5; D might be TRBD2 (6 bases). V shed 0 bases and J shed 1 base, with 10 bases lying between them. The CDR3 runs 15 residues. Germline-derived CDR1 and CDR2 are SGDLS and YYNGEE. CDR3 amino acids: CASSVAGGPQETQYF. In DNA form, the CDR3 reads TGTGCCAGCAGCGTAGCAGGAGGGCCCCAAGAGACCCAGTACTTC.

This clone has a single count. The chain joins TRBV6-6 to TRBJ1-1; D gene uncertain. This CDR3 has 12 residues. Trimming took off 4 bases at V and 1 base at J, with 4 bases between the two ends. In germline, CDR1 is MNHNY, CDR2 SVGAGI (reference sequence). The DNA of the CDR3 is TGTGCCAGCAGTTCAGGGAACACTGAAGCTTTCTTT. Translation: CASSSGNTEAFF.

V and J are TRBV7-9 and TRBJ2-1; TRBD2 matches at 8 bases. There are 16 residues in the CDR3. Losses at the gene ends were 6 bases for V and 7 bases for J; bases not matched to a gene: 14. The V gene's germline CDR1 is SEHNR and CDR2 FQNEAQ (reference sequence). The CDR3 sequence is CASRTSGRPPRNEQFF. CDR3 in DNA: TGTGCCAGCAGAACCAGCGGGAGACCCCCTCGAAATGAGCAGTTCTTC.

The chain carries TRBV7-9 and TRBJ1-1, with TRBD1 matching over 12 bases. Trimming removed 5 bases from V and 4 bases from J; junction bases left unmatched: 8. There are 16 residues in the CDR3. Germline CDR1 SEHNR, CDR2 FQNEAQ (reference sequence). The DNA of the CDR3 is TGTGCCAGCAGCCCGCCGGGACAGGGGGCAGGCACTGAAGCTTTCTTT. Its translation is CASSPPGQGAGTEAFF.

This chain links TRBV7-9 with TRBJ2-1; the match to TRBD2 covers 9 bases. Germline values: CDR1 SEHNR, CDR2 FQNEAQ (reference sequence). The CDR3 is 13 residues long. The V gene end was trimmed by 5 bases and the J gene end by 12 bases; junction bases not matched to a gene: 8. CDR3 bases: TGTGCCAGCAGCCCTGCGGGAGGGAACGGGCAGTTCTTC. It encodes CASSPAGGNGQFF.

This clone was seen once. The chain recombines TRBV6-4 with TRBJ1-2; TRBD1 matches at 7 bases. The germline CDR1 and CDR2 sequences are MRHNA and SNTAGT. The CDR3 loop spans 14 amino acids. The trim removed 8 bases at V and 2 bases at J, leaving 8 bases unmatched. CDR3 sequence: CASSDRAVNYGYTF. DNA for the CDR3: TGTGCCAGCTCCGACAGGGCTGTCAACTATGGCTACACCTTC.

The chain has TRBV27 and TRBJ2-3; D might be TRBD1 (5 bases). V lost 8 bases to trimming and J lost 3 bases, with 9 bases between them. Germline CDR1 reads MNHEY; CDR2 reads SMNVEV (reference sequence). The CDR3 spans 12 residues. DNA for the CDR3: TGTGCCAGCCAGGGAAGGACAGATACGCAGTATTTT. This gives the protein CASQGRTDTQYF.

V is TRBV9 and J is TRBJ1-4; no clear D. The CDR3 runs 16 residues. The V and J ends lost 0 bases and 4 bases respectively, with 13 bases between them. Germline V CDR1 and CDR2: SGDLS, YYNGEE. The CDR3 here is CASSVGSEPGNEKLFF. CDR3 bases: TGTGCCAGCAGCGTAGGATCAGAACCGGGTAATGAAAAACTGTTTTTT. Together with reference TRBV9 and TRBJ1-4, the CDR3 gives the full variable domain: DSGVTQTPKHLITATGQRVTLRCSPRSGDLSVYWYQQSLDQGLQFLIQYYNGEERAKGNILERFSAQQFPDLHSELNLSSLELGDSALYFCASSVGSEPGNEKLFFGSGTQLSVL.

The chain combines TRBV5-6 with TRBJ2-5; maybe TRBD2 (6 bases). This CDR3 region has 14 residues. Per germline, CDR1 SGHDT and CDR2 YYEEEE. V was shortened by 0 bases and J by 5 bases, with 11 bases between the two germline ends. CDR3 residues: CASSLAAGRETQYF. The CDR3 DNA reads as TGTGCCAGCAGCTTGGCCGCGGGGAGGGAGACCCAGTACTTC.

CDR3 DNA: TGTGCCAGCAGTTTAAGGGGGAGCAGTAACAATGAGCAGTTCTTC. Its translation: CASSLRGSSNNEQFF. This chain links TRBV28 with TRBJ2-1, with D tentatively TRBD1 (6 bases). The germline gives CDR1 MDHEN, CDR2 SYDVKM. Trimming pared 2 bases from V and 5 bases from J, leaving 13 bases between. The CDR3 sequence is 15 residues long.